This T cell receptor beta chain comes out of a study of molecular identifiers for immune sequencing clone quantification. General study findings and limits: Naive cells had under 1% of molecules in clones above 20 RNA copies, effectors over 97%.

At least ten counts were recorded for this clonotype. Its antigen remains unidentified. TCRdb re-called the PCR reads with MiXCR, one entry per CDR3 protein. The data contain more than 450,000 distinct CDR3 sequences, under 30% of them singletons. The germline V gene has CDR1 SEHNR and CDR2 FQNEAQ (reference sequence). The CDR3 runs 15 residues. The V and J ends lost 5 bases and 2 bases respectively, with 14 bases between them. CD8+CD4-CCR7+CD45RA+ cells were sorted as naive CD8 T cells. This chain connects TRBV7-9 to TRBJ2-3; D possibly corresponds to TRBD1 (7 bases). The TCR comes from a human donor in good health. Some libraries in this study had Jurkat cell RNA spiked in. The source material was naive CD8+ T cells from blood, with Jurkat cell RNA spiked in. The subset was: FACS-sorted CD8+CD4-CCR7+CD45RA+ naive T cells. The CDR3 bases are TGTGCCAGCAGCCCCCAGGGGGGCAACACAGATACGCAGTATTTT. As protein: CASSPQGGNTDTQYF. Drawing the rest from reference TRBV7-9 and TRBJ2-3, the complete variable domain is DTGVSQNPRHKITKRGQNVTFRCDPISEHNRLYWYRQTLGQGPEFLTYFQNEAQLEKSRLLSDRFSAERPKGSFSTLEIQRTEQGDSAMYLCASSPQGGNTDTQYFGPGTRLTVL.